One T cell receptor (beta chain) is described in this entry. This entry comes from a study of CXCR3-negative and CXCR3-positive naive CD8 T cells. CDR3 size: 16 residues. Germline lookup yields CDR1 LGHDT and CDR2 YNNKEL (reference sequence). The authors prepared UMI-labeled TRB cDNA libraries by 5' RACE. Reprocessing the 5' RACE reads, TCRdb reports a single entry for every CDR3 protein and omits DNA. The sample's table shows 45,000 to 75,000 distinct CDR3 sequences. This TCR was recovered from a human donor in good health. Some clones in this sample may be carry-over from other donors' samples. The rearrangement links TRBV3-1 to TRBJ2-7; as DNA is missing, the TRBD2 call by TCRdb cannot be tested. Sequenced: naive CXCR3- CD8+ T cells from blood. The subset was: CD45RO-CCR7+CD27+CD95- naive CD8+ T cells lacking CXCR3 (TNR3-). CDR3 sequence: CASSQEVSGGTYEQYF.